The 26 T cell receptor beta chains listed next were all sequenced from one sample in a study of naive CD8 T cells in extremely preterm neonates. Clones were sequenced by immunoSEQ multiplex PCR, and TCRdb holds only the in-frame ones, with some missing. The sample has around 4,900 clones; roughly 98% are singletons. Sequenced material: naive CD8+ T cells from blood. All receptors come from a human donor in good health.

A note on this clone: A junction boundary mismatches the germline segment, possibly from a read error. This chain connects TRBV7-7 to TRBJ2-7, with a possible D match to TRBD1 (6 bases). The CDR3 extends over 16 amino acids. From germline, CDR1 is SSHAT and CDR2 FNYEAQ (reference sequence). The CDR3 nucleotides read TGTGCTAGCAGCTTAGGTCCGACGGACAGCTCCTACGAGCAGTACTTC. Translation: CASSLGPTDSSYEQYF.

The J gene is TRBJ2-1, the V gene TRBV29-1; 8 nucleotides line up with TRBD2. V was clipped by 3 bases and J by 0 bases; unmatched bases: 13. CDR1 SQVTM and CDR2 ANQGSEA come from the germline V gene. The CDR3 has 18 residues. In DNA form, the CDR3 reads TGCAGCGTTGAGGGGGTGGCTAGCGGGTTAAGCTCCTACAATGAGCAGTTCTTC. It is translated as CSVEGVASGLSSYNEQFF.

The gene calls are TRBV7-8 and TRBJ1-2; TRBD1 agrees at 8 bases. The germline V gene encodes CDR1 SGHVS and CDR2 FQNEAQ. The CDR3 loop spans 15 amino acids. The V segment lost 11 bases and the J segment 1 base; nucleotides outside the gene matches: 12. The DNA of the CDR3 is TGTGCCTCACGTGGACAGGGACCCTTTAACTATGGCTACACCTTC. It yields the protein CASRGQGPFNYGYTF.

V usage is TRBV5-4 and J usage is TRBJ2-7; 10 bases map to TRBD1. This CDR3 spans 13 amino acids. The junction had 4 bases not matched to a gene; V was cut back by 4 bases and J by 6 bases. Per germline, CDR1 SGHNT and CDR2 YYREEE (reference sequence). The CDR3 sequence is CASSLGQGGEQYF. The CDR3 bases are TGTGCCAGCAGCCTAGGACAGGGGGGCGAGCAGTACTTC.

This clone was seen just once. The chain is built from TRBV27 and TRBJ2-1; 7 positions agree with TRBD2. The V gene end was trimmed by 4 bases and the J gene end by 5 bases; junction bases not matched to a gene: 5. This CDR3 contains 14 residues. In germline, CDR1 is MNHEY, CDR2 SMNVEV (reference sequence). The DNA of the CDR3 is TGTGCCAGCAGTTCAGGAGGGACTAACAATGAGCAGTTCTTC. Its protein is CASSSGGTNNEQFF.

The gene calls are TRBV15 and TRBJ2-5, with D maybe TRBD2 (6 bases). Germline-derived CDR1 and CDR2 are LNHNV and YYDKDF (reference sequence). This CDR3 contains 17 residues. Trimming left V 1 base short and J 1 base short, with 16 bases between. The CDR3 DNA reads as TGTGCCACCAGCAGAGGGCGGGGTAGCGGCTCCCAAGAGACCCAGTACTTC. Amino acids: CATSRGRGSGSQETQYF.

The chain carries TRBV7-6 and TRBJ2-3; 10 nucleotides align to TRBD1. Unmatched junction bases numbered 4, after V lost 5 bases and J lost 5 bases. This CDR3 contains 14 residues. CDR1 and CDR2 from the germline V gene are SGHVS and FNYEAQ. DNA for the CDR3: TGTGCCAGCAGCCAGACAGGGGGCTTAGATACGCAGTATTTT. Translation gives CASSQTGGLDTQYF. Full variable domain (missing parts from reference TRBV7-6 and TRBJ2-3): GAGVSQSPRYKVTKRGQDVALRCDPISGHVSLYWYRQALGQGPEFLTYFNYEAQQDKSGLPNDRFSAERPEGSISTLTIQRTEQRDSAMYRCASSQTGGLDTQYFGPGTRLTVL.

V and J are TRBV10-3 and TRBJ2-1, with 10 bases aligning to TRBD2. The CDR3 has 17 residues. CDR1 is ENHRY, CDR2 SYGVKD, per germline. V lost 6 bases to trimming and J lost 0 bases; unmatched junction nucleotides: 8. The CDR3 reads CAIRPGLAESSYNEQFF. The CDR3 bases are TGTGCCATCAGGCCCGGACTAGCGGAGAGCTCCTACAATGAGCAGTTCTTC.

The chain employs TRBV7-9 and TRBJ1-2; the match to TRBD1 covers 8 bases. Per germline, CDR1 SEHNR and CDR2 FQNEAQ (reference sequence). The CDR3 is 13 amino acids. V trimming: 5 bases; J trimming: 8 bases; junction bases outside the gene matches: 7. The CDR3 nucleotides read TGTGCCAGCAGCCTGCAGGGGGCCGAAGGCTACACCTTC. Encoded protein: CASSLQGAEGYTF.

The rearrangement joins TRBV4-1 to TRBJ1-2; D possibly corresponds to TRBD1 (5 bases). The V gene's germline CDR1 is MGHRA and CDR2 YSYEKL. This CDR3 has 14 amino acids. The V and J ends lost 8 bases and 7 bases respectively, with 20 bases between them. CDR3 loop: CASYTGGGKSGYTF. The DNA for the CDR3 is TGCGCCAGCTACACGGGGGGAGGGAAGTCTGGCTACACCTTC.

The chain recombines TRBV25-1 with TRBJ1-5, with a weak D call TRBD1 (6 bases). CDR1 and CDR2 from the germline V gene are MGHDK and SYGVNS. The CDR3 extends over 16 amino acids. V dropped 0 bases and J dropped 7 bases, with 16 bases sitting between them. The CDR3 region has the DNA TGTGCCAGCAGTGAATATATGCGACAGGTTTGGCAGCCCCAGCATTTT. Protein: CASSEYMRQVWQPQHF.

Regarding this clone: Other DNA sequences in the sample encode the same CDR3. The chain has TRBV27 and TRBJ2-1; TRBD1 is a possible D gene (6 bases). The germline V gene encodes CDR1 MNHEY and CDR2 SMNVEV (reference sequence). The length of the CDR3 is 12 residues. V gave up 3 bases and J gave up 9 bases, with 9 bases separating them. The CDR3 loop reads CASSLGAGEQFF. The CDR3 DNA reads TGTGCCAGCAGTTTGGGGGCTGGTGAGCAGTTCTTC.

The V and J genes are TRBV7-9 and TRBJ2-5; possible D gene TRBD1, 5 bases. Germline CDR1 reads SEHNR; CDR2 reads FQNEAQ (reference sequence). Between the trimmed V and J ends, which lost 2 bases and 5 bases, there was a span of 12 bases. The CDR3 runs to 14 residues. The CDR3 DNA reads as TGTGCCAGCAGCTTATCTGGGGCTATCGAGACCCAGTACTTC. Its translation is CASSLSGAIETQYF.

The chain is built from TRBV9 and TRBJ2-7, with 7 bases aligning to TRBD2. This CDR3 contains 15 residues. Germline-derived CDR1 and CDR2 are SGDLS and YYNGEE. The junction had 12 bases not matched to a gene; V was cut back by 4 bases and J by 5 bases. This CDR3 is CASSSPGEGSHEQYF. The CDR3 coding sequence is TGTGCCAGCAGCTCCCCGGGGGAGGGTTCCCACGAGCAGTACTTC. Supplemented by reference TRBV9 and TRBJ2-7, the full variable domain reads DSGVTQTPKHLITATGQRVTLRCSPRSGDLSVYWYQQSLDQGLQFLIQYYNGEERAKGNILERFSAQQFPDLHSELNLSSLELGDSALYFCASSSPGEGSHEQYFGPGTRLTVT.

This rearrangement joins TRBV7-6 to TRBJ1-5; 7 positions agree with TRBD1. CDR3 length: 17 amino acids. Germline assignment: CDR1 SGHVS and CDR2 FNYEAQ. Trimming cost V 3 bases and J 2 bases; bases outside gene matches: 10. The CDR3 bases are TGTGCCAGCAGCTTGGCAGGGGGAGGATTGGGCAATCAGCCCCAGCATTTT. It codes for CASSLAGGGLGNQPQHF.

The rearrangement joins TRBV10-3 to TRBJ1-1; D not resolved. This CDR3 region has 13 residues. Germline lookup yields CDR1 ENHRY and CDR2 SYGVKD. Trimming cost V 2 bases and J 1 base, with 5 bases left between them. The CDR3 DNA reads TGTGCCATCAGTGAGGGCAGGAACACTGAAGCTTTCTTT. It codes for CAISEGRNTEAFF.

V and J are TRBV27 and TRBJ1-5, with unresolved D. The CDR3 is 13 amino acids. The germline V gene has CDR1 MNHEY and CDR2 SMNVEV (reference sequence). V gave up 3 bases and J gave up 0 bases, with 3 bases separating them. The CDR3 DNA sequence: TGTGCCAGCAGTTTTCATAGCAATCAGCCCCAGCATTTT. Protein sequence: CASSFHSNQPQHF.

This chain's CDR3 is CASSLVYRGRGNEQFF. The CDR3 DNA follows: TGTGCCAGCAGCTTAGTATATCGCGGGCGCGGAAATGAGCAGTTCTTC. The chain combines TRBV7-8 with TRBJ2-1; D may be TRBD2 (5 bases). Germline CDR1 and CDR2: SGHVS and FQNEAQ. Trimming removed 1 base at V and 7 bases at J, with 17 bases between. This CDR3 is 16 amino acids long.

CDR3 DNA sequence: TGCGCCAGCAGCGGAGGGGAGGGGCACACTGAAGCTTTCTTT. This translates into CASSGGEGHTEAFF. The chain is built from TRBV5-1 and TRBJ1-1; D possibly corresponds to TRBD1 (5 bases). CDR1 and CDR2 from the germline V gene are SGHRS and YFSETQ. The CDR3 contains 14 residues. Trimming stripped 4 bases from V and 3 bases from J, with 13 bases between.

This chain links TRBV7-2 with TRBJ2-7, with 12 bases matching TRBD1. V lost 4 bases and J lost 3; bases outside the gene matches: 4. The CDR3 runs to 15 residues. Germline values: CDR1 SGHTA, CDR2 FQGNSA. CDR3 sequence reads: CASSYRDRGLYEQYF. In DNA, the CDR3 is TGTGCCAGCAGCTACCGGGACAGGGGGCTCTACGAGCAGTACTTC.

CDR3 nucleotides: TGCGCCAGCAGCCAAATAACTAGCGGCCCTCCATCGAATGAGCAGTTCTTC. This gives the protein CASSQITSGPPSNEQFF. The chain has TRBV4-1 and TRBJ2-1, with 8 nucleotides matching TRBD2. This CDR3 is built from 17 residues. CDR1 and CDR2 (germline): MGHRA, YSYEKL. V was pared by 2 bases and J by 7 bases, with 13 bases of the junction left unmatched.

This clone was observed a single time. Written as DNA, the CDR3 is TGTGCCAGCAGTGACTTAAAGGCGAGCCCCTACAATGAGCAGTTCTTC. This translates into CASSDLKASPYNEQFF. The chain uses TRBV27 and TRBJ2-1; D uncertain. Trimming cost V 5 bases and J 2 bases, with 16 bases left between them. The length of the CDR3 is 16 residues. In germline, CDR1 is MNHEY, CDR2 SMNVEV (reference sequence).

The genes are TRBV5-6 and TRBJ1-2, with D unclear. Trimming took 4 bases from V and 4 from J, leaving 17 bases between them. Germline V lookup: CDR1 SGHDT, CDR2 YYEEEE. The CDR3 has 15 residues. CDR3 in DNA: TGTGCCAGCAGCCAGGAGGATCCGAGGCCCTATGGCTACACCTTC. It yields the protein CASSQEDPRPYGYTF.

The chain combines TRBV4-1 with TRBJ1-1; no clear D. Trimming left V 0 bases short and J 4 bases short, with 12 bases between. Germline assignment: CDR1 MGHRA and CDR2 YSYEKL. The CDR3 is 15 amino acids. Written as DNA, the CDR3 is TGCGCCAGCAGCCAAGATAGCTCTATAGGCACTGAAGCTTTCTTT. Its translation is CASSQDSSIGTEAFF.

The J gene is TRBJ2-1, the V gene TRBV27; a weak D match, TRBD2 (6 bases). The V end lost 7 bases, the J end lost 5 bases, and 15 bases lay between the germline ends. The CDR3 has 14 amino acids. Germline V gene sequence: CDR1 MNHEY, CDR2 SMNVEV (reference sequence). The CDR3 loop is CASTWNSGDNEQFF. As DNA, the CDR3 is TGTGCCAGCACTTGGAATAGCGGAGACAATGAGCAGTTCTTC.

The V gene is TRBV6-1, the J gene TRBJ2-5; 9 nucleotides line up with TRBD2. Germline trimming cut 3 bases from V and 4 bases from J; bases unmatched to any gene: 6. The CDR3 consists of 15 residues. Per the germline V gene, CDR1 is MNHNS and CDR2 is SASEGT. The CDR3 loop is CASSDPGLARETQYF. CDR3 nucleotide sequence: TGTGCCAGCAGTGATCCGGGACTAGCCCGAGAGACCCAGTACTTC.